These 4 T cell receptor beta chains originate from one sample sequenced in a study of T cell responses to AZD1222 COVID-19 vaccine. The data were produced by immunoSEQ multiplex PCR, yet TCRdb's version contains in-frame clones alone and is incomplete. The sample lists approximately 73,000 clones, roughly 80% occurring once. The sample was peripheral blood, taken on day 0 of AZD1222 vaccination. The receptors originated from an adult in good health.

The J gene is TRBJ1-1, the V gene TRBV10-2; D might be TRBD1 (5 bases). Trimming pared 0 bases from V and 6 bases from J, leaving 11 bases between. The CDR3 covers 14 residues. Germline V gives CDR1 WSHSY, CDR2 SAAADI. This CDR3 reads CASSESFREAEAFF. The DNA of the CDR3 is TGCGCCAGCAGTGAGTCGTTCAGGGAAGCTGAAGCTTTCTTT.

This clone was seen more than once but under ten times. In nucleotides, the CDR3 is TGTGCCAGCAGTGACCCCCGGGGGGGTTGGAACGAGCAGTACTTC. Translation: CASSDPRGGWNEQYF. V and J are TRBV6-2 or TRBV6-3 and TRBJ2-7, with 8 bases fitting TRBD2. Germline V gene lookup returns CDR1 MNHEY and CDR2 SVGEGT. The CDR3 length is 15 residues. The J segment lost 5 bases and the V segment lost 5 bases, leaving 11 bases of the junction unmatched.

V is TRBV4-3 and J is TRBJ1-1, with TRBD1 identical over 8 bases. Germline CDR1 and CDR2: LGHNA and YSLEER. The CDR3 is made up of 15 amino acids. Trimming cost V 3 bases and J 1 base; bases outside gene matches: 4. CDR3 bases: TGCGCCAGCAGCCAGGATCAGGGGGCGAACACTGAAGCTTTCTTT. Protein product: CASSQDQGANTEAFF.

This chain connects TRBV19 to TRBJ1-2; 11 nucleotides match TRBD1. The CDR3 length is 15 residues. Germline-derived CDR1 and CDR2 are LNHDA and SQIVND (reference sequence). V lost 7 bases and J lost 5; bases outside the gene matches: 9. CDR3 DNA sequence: TGTGCCAGTACCGAAGGACAGGGGGCTCGGTATGGCTACACCTTC. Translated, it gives CASTEGQGARYGYTF.